This TCR beta chain was identified in a study of T cell responses to AZD1222 COVID-19 vaccine. Profiled with immunoSEQ multiplex PCR; TCRdb holds only in-frame clones, not every one. The data show 150,000 to 200,000 clones, around 90% seen once. This CDR3 region has 13 residues. V gave up 6 bases and J gave up 6 bases; unmatched junction bases: 7. In the case of this clone: The antigen is undetermined.

Whole-study findings and limits: Epitopes outside B.1.351 and B.1.1.7 mutated regions reportedly drew nearly half of spike TCRs. Of the AZD1222 recipients, only 5 or 6 were seropositive at baseline.

The starting material was peripheral blood, obtained on day 0 of AZD1222 vaccination. The rearrangement links TRBV12-3 or TRBV12-4 to TRBJ1-2, with TRBD1 matching over 7 bases. This clonotype was obtained from an adult in good health. In DNA form, the CDR3 reads TGTGCCAGCAGCCGACAGGGCTCCAATGGCTACACCTTC. This sequence encodes CASSRQGSNGYTF.